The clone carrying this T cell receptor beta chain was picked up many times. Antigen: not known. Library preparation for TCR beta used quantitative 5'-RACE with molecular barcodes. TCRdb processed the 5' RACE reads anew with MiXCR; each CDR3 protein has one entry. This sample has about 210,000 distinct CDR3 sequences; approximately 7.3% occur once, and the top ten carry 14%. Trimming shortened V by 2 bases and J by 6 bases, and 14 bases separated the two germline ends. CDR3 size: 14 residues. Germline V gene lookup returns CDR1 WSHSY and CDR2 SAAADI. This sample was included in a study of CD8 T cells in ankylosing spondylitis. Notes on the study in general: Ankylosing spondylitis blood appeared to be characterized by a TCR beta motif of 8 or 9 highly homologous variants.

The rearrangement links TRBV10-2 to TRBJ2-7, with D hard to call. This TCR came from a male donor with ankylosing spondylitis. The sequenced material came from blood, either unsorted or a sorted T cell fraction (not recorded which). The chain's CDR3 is CASSEGVTLPEQYF. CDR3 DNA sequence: TGCGCCAGCAGTGAGGGCGTTACACTCCCCGAGCAGTACTTC.